This T cell receptor beta chain is drawn from a study of response to subunit inactivated influenza vaccine. TCRdb used MiXCR to reprocess the RT-PCR reads, holding one entry per CDR3 protein. The sample comprises approximately 520,000 distinct CDR3 sequences, approximately 17% of which are singletons, and less than 4% rests with the top ten. Overall study findings and caveats: A suggestion made by the authors is that each seasonal influenza vaccination recruits few new T cells.

The germline gives CDR1 MDHEN, CDR2 SYDVKM. V shed 2 bases and J 4 bases; nucleotides not matched to a gene: 3. The CDR3 is 15 amino acids. The table lists this clonotype with a few counts. The target antigen is unknown. The chain uses TRBV28 and TRBJ2-1, with 9 bases identical to TRBD2. The material sequenced was CD4+ T cells sorted from PBMCs, taken less than 25 months after vaccination. The sequence was collected from a man aged 50-75 years who received an inactivated influenza vaccine. CDR3 sequence: CASSLKAGGYNEQFF. The CDR3 nucleotides are TGTGCCAGCAGTTTAAAGGCGGGAGGGTACAATGAGCAGTTCTTC.